The table lists the clone carrying this TCR beta chain with a few counts. This sample is part of a study of CD8+CD57+ T cells in acquired aplastic anemia. At the level of the study: DNA recovered from sorted CD4+ and CD8+ cells had a mean of approximately 3.4 ug.

For sequencing, patients were chosen who had shown expansion of CD8+CD57+ cells by flow cytometry. In all patients, the disease was severe acquired aplastic anemia. The template for TCR beta VDJ and CDR3 sequence profiling was genomic DNA. TCRdb used MiXCR to reprocess the reads, holding one entry per CDR3 protein. The table shows 150,000 to 180,000 distinct CDR3 sequences, with roughly half occurring only once. The TCR originated in a human donor with aplastic anemia. Sequenced input: sorted CD4+, CD8+, or CD8+CD57+ T cells (not recorded which) from PBMCs.

As DNA, the CDR3 is TGTGCCAGCAGATTGACAGGAGCCTACGAGCAGTACTTC. Protein product: CASRLTGAYEQYF. The chain is built from TRBV2 and TRBJ2-7; tentative D call: TRBD1 (6 bases). CDR1 SNHLY and CDR2 FYNNEI come from the germline V gene. V was clipped by 6 bases and J by 2 bases, with 11 bases between them. This CDR3 has 13 amino acids.